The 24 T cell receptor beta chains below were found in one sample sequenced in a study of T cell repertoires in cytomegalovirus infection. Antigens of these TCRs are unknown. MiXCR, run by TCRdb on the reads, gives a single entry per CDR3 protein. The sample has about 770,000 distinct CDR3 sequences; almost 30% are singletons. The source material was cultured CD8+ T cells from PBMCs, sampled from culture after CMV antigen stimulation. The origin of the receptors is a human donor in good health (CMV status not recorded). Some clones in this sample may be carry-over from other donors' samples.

The CDR3 sequence is CASSQGGTGSETQYF. The CDR3 region has the DNA TGTGCCAGCAGCCAAGGAGGAACAGGGAGTGAGACCCAGTACTTC. The J gene is TRBJ2-5, the V gene TRBV3-1, with D possibly TRBD1 on 6 matching bases. There are 15 residues in the CDR3. Trimming removed 1 base at V and 5 bases at J, with 14 bases between. CDR1 LGHDT and CDR2 YNNKEL come from the germline V gene (reference sequence).

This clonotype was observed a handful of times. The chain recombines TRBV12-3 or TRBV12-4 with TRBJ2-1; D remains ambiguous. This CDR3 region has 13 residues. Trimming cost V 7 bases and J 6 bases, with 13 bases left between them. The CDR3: CASTTSRSNEQFF. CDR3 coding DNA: TGTGCCAGCACTACGTCGAGAAGCAATGAGCAGTTCTTC.

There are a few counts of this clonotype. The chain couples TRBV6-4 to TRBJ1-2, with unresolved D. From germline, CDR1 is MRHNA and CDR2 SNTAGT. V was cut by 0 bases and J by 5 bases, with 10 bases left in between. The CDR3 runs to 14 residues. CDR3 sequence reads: CASSDSRRTYGYTF. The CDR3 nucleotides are TGTGCCAGCAGTGACTCGAGGCGGACGTATGGCTACACCTTC.

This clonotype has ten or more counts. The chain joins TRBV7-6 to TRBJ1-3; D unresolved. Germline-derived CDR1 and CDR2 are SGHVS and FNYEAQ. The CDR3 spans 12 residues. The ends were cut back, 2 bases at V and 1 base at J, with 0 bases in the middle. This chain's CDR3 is CASSLSGNTIYF. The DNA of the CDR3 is TGTGCCAGCAGCTTATCTGGAAACACCATATATTTT.

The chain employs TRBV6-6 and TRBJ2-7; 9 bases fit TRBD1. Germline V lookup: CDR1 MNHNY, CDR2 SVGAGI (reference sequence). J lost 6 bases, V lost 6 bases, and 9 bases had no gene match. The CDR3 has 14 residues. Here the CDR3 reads CASSRDRGWGEQYF. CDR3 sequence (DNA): TGTGCCAGCAGCCGCGACAGGGGGTGGGGCGAGCAGTACTTC.

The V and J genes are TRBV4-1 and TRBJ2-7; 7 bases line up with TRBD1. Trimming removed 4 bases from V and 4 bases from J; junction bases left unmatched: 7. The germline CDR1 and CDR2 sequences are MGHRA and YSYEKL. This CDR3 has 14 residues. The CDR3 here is CASSPGQVPYEQYF. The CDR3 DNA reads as TGCGCCAGCAGCCCTGGACAGGTACCTTACGAGCAGTACTTC.

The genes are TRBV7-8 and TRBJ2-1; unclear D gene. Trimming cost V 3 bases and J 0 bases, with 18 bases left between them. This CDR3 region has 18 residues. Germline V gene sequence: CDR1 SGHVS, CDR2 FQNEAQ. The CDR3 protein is CASSLARIHPSSYNEQFF. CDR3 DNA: TGTGCCAGCAGCTTGGCCCGGATCCACCCAAGCTCCTACAATGAGCAGTTCTTC.

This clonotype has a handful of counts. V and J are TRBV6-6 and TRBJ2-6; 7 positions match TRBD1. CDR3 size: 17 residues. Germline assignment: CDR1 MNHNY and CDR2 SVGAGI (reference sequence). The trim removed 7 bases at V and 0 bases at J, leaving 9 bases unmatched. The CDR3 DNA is TGTGCCAGCAAAAAGGTGGGGACAGACTCTGGGGCCAACGTCCTGACTTTC. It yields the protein CASKKVGTDSGANVLTF.

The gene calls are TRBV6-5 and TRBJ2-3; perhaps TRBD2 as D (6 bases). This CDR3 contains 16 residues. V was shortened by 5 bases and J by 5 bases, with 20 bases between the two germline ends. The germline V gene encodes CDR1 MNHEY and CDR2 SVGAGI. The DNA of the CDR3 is TGTGCCAGCAGTCCCCTCTGGGCGGGGAGTGGAGATACGCAGTATTTT. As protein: CASSPLWAGSGDTQYF.

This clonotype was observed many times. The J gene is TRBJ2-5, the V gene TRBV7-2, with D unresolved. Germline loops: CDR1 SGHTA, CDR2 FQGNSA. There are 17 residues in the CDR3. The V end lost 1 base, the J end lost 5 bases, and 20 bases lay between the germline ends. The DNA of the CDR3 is TGTGCCAGCAGCTTAGGGACGGCAGGTTCCGTCCGGGAGACCCAGTACTTC. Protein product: CASSLGTAGSVRETQYF.

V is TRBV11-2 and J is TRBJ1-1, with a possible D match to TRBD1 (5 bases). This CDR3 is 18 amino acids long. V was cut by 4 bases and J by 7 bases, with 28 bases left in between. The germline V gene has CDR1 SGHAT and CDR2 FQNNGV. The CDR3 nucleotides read TGTGCCAGCAGCTCGCTCCCGCGGCAGGGATGGATAGACATTGAAGCTTTCTTT. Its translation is CASSSLPRQGWIDIEAFF.

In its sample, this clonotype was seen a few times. CDR3 sequence (DNA): TGTGCCAGCAGCTGGACAGGGAGTAGTTCACCCCTCCACTTT. Protein: CASSWTGSSSPLHF. The rearrangement links TRBV7-9 to TRBJ1-6; 8 positions match TRBD1. Trimming removed 4 bases from V and 9 bases from J; junction bases left unmatched: 5. There are 14 residues in the CDR3. Germline V CDR1 and CDR2: SEHNR, FQNEAQ (reference sequence).

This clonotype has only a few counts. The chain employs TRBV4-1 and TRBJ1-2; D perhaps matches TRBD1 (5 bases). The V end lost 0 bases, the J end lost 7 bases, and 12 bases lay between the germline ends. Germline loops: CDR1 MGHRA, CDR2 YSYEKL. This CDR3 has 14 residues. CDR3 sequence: CASSQEENRLGYTF. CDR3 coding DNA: TGCGCCAGCAGCCAAGAGGAGAACAGGCTTGGCTACACCTTC.

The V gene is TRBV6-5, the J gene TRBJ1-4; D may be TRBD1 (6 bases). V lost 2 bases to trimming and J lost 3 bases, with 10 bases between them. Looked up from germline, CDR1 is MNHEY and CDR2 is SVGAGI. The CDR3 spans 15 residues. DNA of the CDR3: TGTGCCAGCAGTTACCTACAGGGATCTAATGAAAAACTGTTTTTT. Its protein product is CASSYLQGSNEKLFF.

The CDR3 DNA sequence: TGTGCCAGCAGTCTACGGCCGACAGGCGTGTACCAAGAGACCCAGTACTTC. Its translation is CASSLRPTGVYQETQYF. The chain links TRBV27 to TRBJ2-5, with a weak D call TRBD1 (6 bases). The CDR3 is 17 amino acids. V was clipped by 5 bases and J by 0 bases, with 19 bases between them. Germline lookup yields CDR1 MNHEY and CDR2 SMNVEV (reference sequence).

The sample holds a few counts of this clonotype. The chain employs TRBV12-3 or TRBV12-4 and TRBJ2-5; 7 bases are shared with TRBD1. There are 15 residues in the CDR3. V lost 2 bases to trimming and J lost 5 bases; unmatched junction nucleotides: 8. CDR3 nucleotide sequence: TGTGCCAGCAGTTTATTAGGGGGCCTAGGTGAGACCCAGTACTTC. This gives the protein CASSLLGGLGETQYF.

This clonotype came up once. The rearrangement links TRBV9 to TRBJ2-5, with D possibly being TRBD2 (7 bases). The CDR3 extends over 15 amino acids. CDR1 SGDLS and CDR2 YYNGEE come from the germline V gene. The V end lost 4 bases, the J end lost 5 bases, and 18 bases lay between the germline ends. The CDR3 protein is CASSPSRGARETQYF. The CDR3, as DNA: TGTGCCAGCAGCCCCTCTCGGGGGGCTCGTGAGACCCAGTACTTC.

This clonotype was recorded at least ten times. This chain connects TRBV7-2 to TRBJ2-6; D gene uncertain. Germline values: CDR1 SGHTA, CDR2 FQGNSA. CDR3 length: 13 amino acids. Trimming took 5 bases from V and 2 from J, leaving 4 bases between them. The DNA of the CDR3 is TGTGCCAGCAGCCCGGCTGGGGCCAACGTCCTGACTTTC. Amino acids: CASSPAGANVLTF.

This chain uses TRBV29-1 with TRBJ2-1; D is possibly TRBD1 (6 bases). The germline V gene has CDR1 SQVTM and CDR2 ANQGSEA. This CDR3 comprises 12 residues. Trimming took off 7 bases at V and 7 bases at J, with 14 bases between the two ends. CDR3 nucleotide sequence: TGCAGCGGCCGACAGGATTGGAATGAGCAGTTCTTC. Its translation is CSGRQDWNEQFF.

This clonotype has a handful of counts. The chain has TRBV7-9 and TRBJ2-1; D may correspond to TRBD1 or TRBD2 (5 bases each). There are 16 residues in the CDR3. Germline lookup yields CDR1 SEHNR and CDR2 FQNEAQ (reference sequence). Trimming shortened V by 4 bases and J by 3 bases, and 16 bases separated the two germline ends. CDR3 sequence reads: CASSSRDGKIYNEQFF. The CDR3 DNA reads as TGTGCCAGCAGCTCTAGGGACGGTAAGATCTACAATGAGCAGTTCTTC.

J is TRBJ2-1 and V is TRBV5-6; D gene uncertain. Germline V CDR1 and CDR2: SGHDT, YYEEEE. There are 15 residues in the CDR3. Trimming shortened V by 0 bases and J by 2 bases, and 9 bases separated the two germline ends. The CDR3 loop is CASSLGLVAYNEQFF. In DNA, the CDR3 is TGTGCCAGCAGCTTGGGGCTAGTGGCCTACAATGAGCAGTTCTTC.

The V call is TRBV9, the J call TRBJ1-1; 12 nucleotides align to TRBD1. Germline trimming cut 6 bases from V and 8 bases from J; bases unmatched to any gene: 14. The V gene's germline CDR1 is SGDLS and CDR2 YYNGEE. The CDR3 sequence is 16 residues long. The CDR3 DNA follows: TGTGCCAGCAACACACCCGGGACAGGGGGCGCGGCAGAAGCTTTCTTT. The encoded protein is CASNTPGTGGAAEAFF.

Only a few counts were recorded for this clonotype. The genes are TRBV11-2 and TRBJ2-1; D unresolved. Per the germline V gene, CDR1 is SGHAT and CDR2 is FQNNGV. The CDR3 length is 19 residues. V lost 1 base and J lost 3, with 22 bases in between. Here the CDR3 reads CASSLAPPQPGFLYNEQFF. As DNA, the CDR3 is TGTGCCAGCAGCTTAGCCCCCCCACAGCCAGGTTTCCTCTACAATGAGCAGTTCTTC.

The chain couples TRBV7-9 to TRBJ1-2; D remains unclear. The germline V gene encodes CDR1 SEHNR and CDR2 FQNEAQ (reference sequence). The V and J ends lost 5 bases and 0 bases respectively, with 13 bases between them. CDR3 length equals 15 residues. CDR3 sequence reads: CASSTDPLANYGYTF. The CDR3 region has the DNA TGTGCCAGCAGCACAGACCCTTTAGCTAACTATGGCTACACCTTC.